This T cell receptor beta chain derives from a study of cytomegalovirus exposure and HLA in healthy donors. Study at large: There were 90 million to 140 million unique TCR beta sequences, drawn from some 180 million T cells, in an earlier analysis.

Use of 60 Vbeta and 13 Jbeta primers characterized the PCR. TCRdb keeps only in-frame clones here, not all; method: immunoSEQ multiplex PCR. The sample carries 150,000 to 250,000 clones, about 81% recorded once. Points from the study as a whole: Apparent HLA restriction characterized most CMV-associated TCR beta chains in a later analysis. For cytomegalovirus status, the classifier reportedly gave diagnoses with high specificity and sensitivity.

Points on this clone: What it binds is unknown.

V lost 6 bases, J lost 4 bases, and 16 bases lay in between. The CDR3 consists of 15 residues. Germline CDR1 is LNHDA and CDR2 is SQIVND (reference sequence). The TCR originated in a woman aged 50 to 60 in good health and CMV-seropositive. The chain employs TRBV19 and TRBJ2-1, with D perhaps TRBD1 (6 bases). Sequenced material: PBMCs. The CDR3 DNA is TGTGCCAGTAGACCACCGGGACACCCGTACAATGAGCAGTTCTTC. Translating gives CASRPPGHPYNEQFF.